One T cell receptor beta chain is described in this entry. The antigen this receptor binds is unknown. No base-level quality is on record; no much larger clone is a single base apart. The data belong to a study of Ad26.COV2.S vaccination and SARS-CoV-2 variants (dated by TCRdb to the early 2020s). Study-level background: Vaccine-arm donors were drawn from COV1001, a multicentre, randomized, double-blind, placebo-controlled phase I-IIa trial of Ad26.COV2.S in healthy adults. Ad26.COV2.S was administered intramuscularly at 5 x 10^10 or 1 x 10^11 viral particles, either as a single shot or as two shots given 56 days apart. The specificity and breadth of SARS-CoV-2-reactive T cell receptors after Ad26.COV2.S vaccination were assessed by TCRbeta repertoire sequencing. The TCR-sequenced set comprised approximately 32 samples: approximately 19 Ad26.COV2.S vaccine recipients, 5 placebo recipients and 8 SARS-CoV-2 convalescent individuals. Trial participants were randomized into five groups of five: low-dose or high-dose Ad26.COV2.S given once or twice, or placebo on both occasions. Throughout the experiments and outcome assessment, investigators stayed blinded to trial group allocation.

Overall results and qualifications from the work: Non-spike TCR breadth was comparable between vaccine and placebo recipients, consistent with the vaccine containing only spike. The authors noted that total T cell responses may have been underestimated by the TCR breadth and depth analyses. Higher spike-specific TCR breadth was observed in Ad26.COV2.S recipients than in placebo recipients (P = 0.0014). The study was not powered to compare responses between vaccine doses or regimens. After vaccination, spike-specific CD8+ and CD4+ T cell responses were reported to show substantial breadth.

Explained via the paper, the treatment or condition label denotes: approximately 18 received Ad26.COV2.S at low or high dose, single or two shots; 5 received placebo; per-sample allocation not given. Repertoires of vaccine and placebo recipients were sequenced from samples taken on day 63 after the first injection. Cohort 1b enrolled around 24 adults aged 18-55 years at a single site in Boston, USA, between 29 July and 7 August 2020. Ad26.COV2.S consisted of a replication-incompetent adenovirus type 26 vector by which a prefusion-stabilized SARS-CoV-2 spike protein from the original Wuhan strain was expressed. A distance of 11 bases separates the germline ends of V and J, which lose 1 base and 7 bases respectively. Spanning cysteine to phenylalanine, the CDR3 consists of 15 amino acids. Of the read, only the CDR3 DNA is kept; its 45 bases are in frame from base 1. The germline V gene specifies KGHSH as CDR1 and LQKENI as CDR2.

TCRbeta CDR3 regions were sequenced with the immunoSEQ Assay. After extraction, genomic DNA underwent amplification by bias-controlled multiplex PCR, followed by high-throughput sequencing. As for how the authors treated the data: To quantify the absolute abundance of every unique TCRbeta CDR3 region, sequences were collapsed and filtered. T cell fraction was estimated by normalizing TCRbeta template counts to usable DNA, with usable DNA measured through amplification of reference genes found in all nucleated cells. Repertoire TCRs were annotated as SARS-CoV-2-specific by exact matching of V gene, CDR3 amino acid sequence and J gene to a known reactive TCR set. MIRA supplied the reference SARS-CoV-2 TCR set, which was filtered for enrichment in COVID-19-positive ImmuneCODE repertoires so that public or cross-reactive TCRs were removed. Using the MIRA antigens, annotated TCRs were further analysed by specific ORF or by position within an ORF. Depth was the summed frequency of annotated unique rearrangements, while breadth was defined as annotated unique rearrangements over total unique productive rearrangements. Two-sided Wilcoxon rank-sum tests were used to compare TCR breadth between groups. Held by TCRdb, this immuneACCESS table contains in-frame sequences only and omits some clones. Under half of the omission traces to an unresolved V gene where checked; the cause of the rest is unknown. That table is the source of V, J and clone size, and D and trimming were worked out from the DNA. Across this sample there are some 340,000 clones, with 86% seen only once. Approximately 2% of the sample is held by the ten biggest clonotypes.

The TCR was taken from a person between 18 and 65 years old who received the Ad26.COV2.S COVID-19 vaccine or a placebo. The sequence links TRBV18 to TRBJ1-6, with TRBD1 tentatively as D gene (5 bases match). This specimen consisted of peripheral blood, obtained in a trial of Ad26.COV2.S vaccine versus placebo. The CDR3 reads as follows: CASSPRGVGNSPLHF. The DNA sequence reads TGTGCCAGCTCACCACGGGGGGTGGGAAATTCACCCCTCCACTTT.